The source of this T cell receptor beta chain is a study of spatial heterogeneity in lung cancer. Study background: Alpha-chain detections were consistently fewer than beta-chain detections among the sequences. Each unique TCR and UMI combination was seen more than ten times on average in raw reads.

The CDR3 has 13 amino acids. The germline gives CDR1 SEHNR, CDR2 FQNEAQ (reference sequence). V was cut by 5 bases and J by 6 bases, with 14 bases left in between. Individually, TCR cDNA molecules were each labelled with a unique molecular identifier. TCRdb fed the 5' RACE reads into MiXCR, producing one record per CDR3 protein. The repertoire consists of about 45,000 distinct CDR3 sequences, with roughly 10% occurring once and the leading ten covering 42%. This sample's time point: sample taken at primary tumor resection. In each case, whole RNA from tumor, nontumor lung or frozen PBMC was sequenced unsorted. The donor population consisted of just over 70 patients with untreated, early-stage non-small cell lung cancer.

The sequence was collected from a female donor with early-stage non-small cell lung cancer. Material: PBMCs, obtained at surgery. The chain has TRBV7-9 and TRBJ2-7; possibly TRBD1 for D (7 bases). Here the CDR3 reads CASSPRQGGEQYF. CDR3 in DNA: TGTGCCAGCAGCCCACGACAGGGAGGCGAGCAGTACTTC.